These 26 T cell receptor beta chains share one sample of origin, sequenced in a study of long-term antiretroviral therapy in people with HIV. Version v3.0 of the immunoSEQ assay was performed at survey level. The protocol was immunoSEQ multiplex PCR, while the TCRdb copy is restricted to in-frame clones and leaves out a portion. Among more than 25,000 clones listed, roughly 80% were seen once. The input for sequencing was unsorted PBMCs, taken 3 years after starting antiretroviral therapy. The origin of the receptors is a man between 40 and 49 years old with HIV.

The V call is TRBV10-3, the J call TRBJ2-7; TRBD2 matches 11 bases. Per the germline V gene, CDR1 is ENHRY and CDR2 is SYGVKD. The length of the CDR3 is 19 residues. Trimming took 5 bases from V and 1 from J; bases not matched to a gene: 16. For the CDR3, the DNA is TGTGCCATCAGTTTAGGACTAGCGGGCTTATCTGGAATTTCCTACGAGCAGTACTTC. This encodes CAISLGLAGLSGISYEQYF.

This clone was seen a single time. The chain uses TRBV7-2 and TRBJ2-7, with 12 bases aligning to TRBD2. CDR1 is SGHTA and CDR2 is FQGNSA in the germline V gene. V trimming: 4 bases; J trimming: 7 bases; junction bases outside the gene matches: 14. The CDR3 is 17 amino acids. In nucleotides, the CDR3 is TGTGCCAGCAGCTCTGGCCCCCTAGCGGGAGGGCCGGGAGAGCAGTACTTC. Translating gives CASSSGPLAGGPGEQYF.

The chain recombines TRBV11-1 with TRBJ2-6; possibly TRBD1 for D (6 bases). Trimming cost V 5 bases and J 0 bases, with 17 bases left between them. This CDR3 has 18 residues. CDR1 and CDR2 from the germline V gene are SGHAT and FQDESV (reference sequence). The CDR3 DNA sequence: TGTGCCAGCAGCCCCGCGGGCAGGGGAGTCTCTGGGGCCAACGTCCTGACTTTC. Amino acid sequence: CASSPAGRGVSGANVLTF.

The rearrangement links TRBV15 to TRBJ2-1; D remains ambiguous. Trimming cost V 1 base and J 3 bases, with 10 bases left between them. Germline values: CDR1 LNHNV, CDR2 YYDKDF (reference sequence). The CDR3 length is 15 residues. The CDR3 bases are TGTGCCACCAGCAGAGTGATGCCGATCTACAATGAGCAGTTCTTC. Translated: CATSRVMPIYNEQFF.

This clone was detected a few times. The rearrangement links TRBV9 to TRBJ2-1, with 9 bases lining up with TRBD2. From germline, CDR1 is SGDLS and CDR2 YYNGEE. This CDR3 has 13 amino acids. With V trimmed by 6 bases and J by 9 bases, 7 bases remained unmatched. This CDR3 reads CASTIAGASEQFF. In DNA form, the CDR3 reads TGTGCCAGCACCATAGCGGGAGCGTCTGAGCAGTTCTTC.

This clone was found a few times. This CDR3 reads CASSIQGSDYGYTF. The CDR3 DNA reads TGTGCCAGCTCAATCCAGGGCTCTGACTATGGCTACACCTTC. The genes are TRBV18 and TRBJ1-2; TRBD1 might be the D (5 bases). Germline V gene lookup returns CDR1 KGHSH and CDR2 LQKENI. The CDR3 contains 14 residues. V lost 5 bases and J 3 bases, leaving 13 bases between the germline ends.

The chain carries TRBV5-5 and TRBJ2-3; no definite D call. Between the trimmed V and J ends, which lost 0 bases and 2 bases, there was a span of 4 bases. The CDR3 is made up of 13 amino acids. The germline V gene encodes CDR1 SGHKS and CDR2 YYEKEE (reference sequence). The CDR3 sequence is CASSLAVTDTQYF. For the CDR3, the DNA is TGTGCCAGCAGCTTGGCGGTCACAGATACGCAGTATTTT.

This clone came up once. The chain has TRBV6-1 and TRBJ2-7; no reliable D call. The CDR3 runs to 15 residues. Germline values: CDR1 MNHNS, CDR2 SASEGT. Trimming left V 4 bases short and J 3 bases short, with 16 bases between. The CDR3 DNA follows: TGTGCCAGCAGTGGGACGTCGGAGCGTTTCTACGAGCAGTACTTC. This gives the protein CASSGTSERFYEQYF.

The J gene is TRBJ2-7, the V gene TRBV7-8, with no clear D. Germline CDR1 and CDR2: SGHVS and FQNEAQ. This CDR3 has 15 residues. Trimming removed 1 base at V and 2 bases at J, with 12 bases between. In DNA form, the CDR3 reads TGTGCCAGCAGCTTAGAAGGCCTAACGGCCTACGAGCAGTACTTC. It translates to CASSLEGLTAYEQYF.

This clone was seen a handful of times. CDR3 residues: CASSLTRGAEQYF. The CDR3 DNA reads TGTGCCAGCAGTCTCACGAGGGGAGCCGAGCAGTACTTC. V usage is TRBV4-2 and J usage is TRBJ2-7; D could derive from TRBD1 or TRBD2 (5 bases each). V lost 6 bases and J lost 6, with 15 bases in between. Germline lookup yields CDR1 LGHNA and CDR2 YNFKEQ. CDR3 size: 13 residues.

This clone was seen only a few times. The chain carries TRBV2 and TRBJ2-7; 10 nucleotides agree with TRBD2. Per germline, CDR1 SNHLY and CDR2 FYNNEI. V was pared by 4 bases and J by 2 bases, with 5 bases of the junction left unmatched. This CDR3 spans 15 amino acids. CDR3: CASSATSGHPYEQYF. The DNA of the CDR3 is TGTGCCAGCAGTGCGACTAGCGGGCACCCCTACGAGCAGTACTTC.

V and J are TRBV7-9 and TRBJ2-7; D may be TRBD2 (6 bases). Trimming took 5 bases from V and 7 from J, leaving 9 bases between them. CDR1 is SEHNR and CDR2 is FQNEAQ in the germline V gene (reference sequence). The CDR3 is 11 residues long. The CDR3 nucleotides are TGTGCCAGCAGCCATGGAGGGGAGCAGTACTTC. It is translated as CASSHGGEQYF.

This sequence joins TRBV30 and TRBJ2-7; 8 bases align to TRBD2. The V gene end was trimmed by 4 bases and the J gene end by 2 bases; junction bases not matched to a gene: 7. This CDR3 comprises 14 residues. CDR1 and CDR2 (germline): GTSNPN, SVGIG (reference sequence). CDR3 loop: CAWTLGTSPYEQYF. The CDR3 nucleotides read TGTGCCTGGACCCTAGGGACTAGTCCCTACGAGCAGTACTTC. The full variable domain, with the rest looked up from reference TRBV30 and TRBJ2-7, is SQTIHQWPATLVQPVGSPLSLECTVEGTSNPNLYWYRQAAGRGLQLLFYSVGIGQISSEVPQNLSASRPQDRQFILSSKKLLLSDSGFYLCAWTLGTSPYEQYFGPGTRLTVT.

V is TRBV2 and J is TRBJ2-3, with 8 positions matching TRBD1. V shed 6 bases and J 2 bases; nucleotides not matched to a gene: 10. The CDR3 runs 16 residues. Germline CDR1 SNHLY, CDR2 FYNNEI. The DNA for the CDR3 is TGTGCCAGCAGCCCCCAAGGGACAGGACTCACAGATACGCAGTATTTT. It encodes CASSPQGTGLTDTQYF.

The chain joins TRBV7-2 to TRBJ2-7, with D perhaps TRBD1 or TRBD2 (6 bases each). V was clipped by 1 base and J by 4 bases, with 11 bases between them. CDR3 length equals 14 residues. The germline V gene has CDR1 SGHTA and CDR2 FQGNSA. CDR3 nucleotides: TGTGCCAGCAGCTTAGATAAAGGGGGGTACGAGCAGTACTTC. As protein: CASSLDKGGYEQYF.

The chain employs TRBV5-6 and TRBJ1-1; D may be TRBD1 (6 bases). The CDR3 extends over 14 amino acids. V shed 0 bases and J shed 4 bases, with 10 bases lying between them. Germline V gives CDR1 SGHDT, CDR2 YYEEEE. CDR3 protein: CASSLGQGITEAFF. The CDR3 DNA follows: TGTGCCAGCAGCTTGGGGCAGGGGATCACTGAAGCTTTCTTT.

The chain combines TRBV19 with TRBJ1-1; 8 positions agree with TRBD1. Per the germline V gene, CDR1 is LNHDA and CDR2 is SQIVND (reference sequence). V was clipped by 5 bases and J by 6 bases; unmatched bases: 17. The CDR3 contains 17 residues. The CDR3: CASSPDPPQGGTAEAFF. Written as DNA, the CDR3 is TGTGCCAGTAGTCCAGACCCTCCACAGGGGGGGACCGCTGAAGCTTTCTTT.

This clone was counted once. The chain has TRBV7-2 and TRBJ2-7, with 7 bases identical to TRBD1. CDR3 length equals 14 residues. CDR1 is SGHTA, CDR2 FQGNSA, per germline. Losses at the gene ends were 5 bases for V and 2 bases for J; bases not matched to a gene: 6. The CDR3 DNA sequence: TGTGCCAGCAGCCCCGGACAGGCGACCTACGAGCAGTACTTC. Protein: CASSPGQATYEQYF.

The chain carries TRBV5-1 and TRBJ1-1; D is undetermined. Per germline, CDR1 SGHRS and CDR2 YFSETQ. The CDR3 has 13 residues. Trimming took 7 bases from V and 3 from J, leaving 13 bases between them. For the CDR3, the DNA is TGCGCCAGCCAGTACGGTTTGGACACTGAAGCTTTCTTT. This sequence encodes CASQYGLDTEAFF.

This chain's CDR3 is CASSGTGGGWNEQYF. CDR3 bases: TGTGCCAGTAGTGGGACAGGGGGAGGATGGAACGAGCAGTACTTC. The V gene is TRBV19, the J gene TRBJ2-7; 11 bases match TRBD1. Losses at the gene ends were 5 bases for V and 5 bases for J; bases not matched to a gene: 8. From germline, CDR1 is LNHDA and CDR2 SQIVND (reference sequence). The CDR3 contains 15 residues.

The rearrangement links TRBV5-1 to TRBJ2-4; 12 positions match TRBD2. The CDR3 consists of 19 residues. Germline CDR1 reads SGHRS; CDR2 reads YFSETQ. J lost 1 base, V lost 0 bases, and 8 bases had no gene match. The CDR3 reads CASSLEGLAGPVAKNIQYF. As DNA, the CDR3 is TGCGCCAGCAGCTTGGAGGGACTAGCGGGCCCTGTTGCCAAAAACATTCAGTACTTC.

The chain couples TRBV4-2 to TRBJ2-4; D is possibly TRBD1 (5 bases). CDR1 LGHNA and CDR2 YNFKEQ come from the germline V gene. V was pared by 6 bases and J by 0 bases, with 9 bases between. The CDR3 totals 14 residues. In nucleotides, the CDR3 is TGTGCCAGCAGTCCTGACAGAGCCAAAAACATTCAGTACTTC. Encoded protein: CASSPDRAKNIQYF.

This clone has only one observation. The chain combines TRBV7-9 with TRBJ2-3; D is uncertain. Trimming took 10 bases from V and 4 from J, leaving 12 bases between them. Germline CDR1 and CDR2: SEHNR and FQNEAQ (reference sequence). The CDR3 loop spans 12 amino acids. The DNA of the CDR3 is TGTGCCATACCCTCCGCGTCAGATACGCAGTATTTT. Translation: CAIPSASDTQYF.

This chain links TRBV15 with TRBJ2-1; D not certain. CDR1 LNHNV and CDR2 YYDKDF come from the germline V gene (reference sequence). Trimming cost V 2 bases and J 0 bases, with 11 bases left between them. There are 16 residues in the CDR3. The CDR3 coding sequence is TGTGCCACCAGCAGACCAAGACAAGGCTCCTACAATGAGCAGTTCTTC. This sequence encodes CATSRPRQGSYNEQFF. Using reference TRBV15 and TRBJ2-1 for the parts outside the CDR3, the full variable domain is DAMVIQNPRYQVTQFGKPVTLSCSQTLNHNVMYWYQQKSSQAPKLLFHYYDKDFNNEADTPDNFQSRRPNTSFCFLDIRSPGLGDTAMYLCATSRPRQGSYNEQFFGPGTRLTVL.

This clone has a handful of counts. The genes are TRBV6-1 and TRBJ1-1, with 10 bases identical to TRBD1. V was clipped by 2 bases and J by 4 bases; unmatched bases: 1. CDR3 length: 14 amino acids. Germline V gives CDR1 MNHNS, CDR2 SASEGT. The CDR3 here is CASSERTGGTEAFF. The CDR3 DNA follows: TGTGCCAGCAGTGAAAGGACAGGGGGCACTGAAGCTTTCTTT.

J is TRBJ2-7 and V is TRBV28, with D perhaps TRBD1 (6 bases). The CDR3 is 15 amino acids. Germline CDR1 reads MDHEN; CDR2 reads SYDVKM. V lost 2 bases, J lost 5 bases, and 16 bases lay in between. DNA of the CDR3: TGTGCCAGCAGTTTACAGGTTGCAGGGGCTCACGAGCAGTACTTC. Translation: CASSLQVAGAHEQYF.